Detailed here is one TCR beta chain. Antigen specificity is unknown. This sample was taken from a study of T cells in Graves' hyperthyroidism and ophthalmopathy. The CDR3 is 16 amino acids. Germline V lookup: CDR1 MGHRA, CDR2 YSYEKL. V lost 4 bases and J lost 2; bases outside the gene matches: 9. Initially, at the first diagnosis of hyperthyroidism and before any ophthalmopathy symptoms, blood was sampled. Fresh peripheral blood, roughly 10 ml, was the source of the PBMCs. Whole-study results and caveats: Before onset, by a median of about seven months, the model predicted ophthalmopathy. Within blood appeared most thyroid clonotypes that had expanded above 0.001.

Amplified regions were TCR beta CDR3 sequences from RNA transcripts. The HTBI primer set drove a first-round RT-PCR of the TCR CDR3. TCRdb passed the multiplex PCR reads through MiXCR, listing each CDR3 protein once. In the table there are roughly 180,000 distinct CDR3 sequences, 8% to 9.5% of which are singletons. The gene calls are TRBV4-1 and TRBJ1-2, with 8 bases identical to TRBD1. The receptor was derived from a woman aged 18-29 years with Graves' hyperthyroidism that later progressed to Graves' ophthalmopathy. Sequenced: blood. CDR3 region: CASSPTGTGDNYGYTF. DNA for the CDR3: TGCGCCAGCAGCCCGACCGGGACAGGCGACAACTATGGCTACACCTTC.